This entry is about one T cell receptor (beta chain). The clone's antigen remains unknown. No qualities accompany the bases; no much larger clone lies one base away. The donors were healthy, HIV-negative adults with no recently reported acute infections or vaccinations. All donors were Caucasian adults living in Nashville, Tennessee, USA. CD4+ T cells were enriched through magnetic negative selection, after which naive cells were positively selected on CD45RA and the remaining negative fraction served as the memory subset. Blood was obtained by leukapheresis, after which PBMCs were separated by Ficoll-Histopaque density gradient centrifugation and cryopreserved in liquid nitrogen vapor phase. Purity and quantity of every magnetically sorted T cell population were checked by analytical flow cytometry. Genomic DNA was isolated from every sorted fraction and measured by UV absorbance on a Nanodrop 2000c.

These data belong to a study of shared clonotypes between healthy human individuals (TCRdb year 2020). For the study in its entirety: The cohort included a few men and a couple of women between 18 and 49 years of age. For each donor, three plates each were used for CD4 naive and CD4 memory, two plates were used for CD8 naive, and one plate was used for CD8 memory. To estimate repertoire size and how much clonotype sharing occurs between individuals, the study deeply sequenced the blood TCR repertoires of about five healthy adults. To increase sequencing depth and limit assay-specific biases, different laboratories used diverse techniques to prepare libraries and sequence TCR repertoires. Each donor's leukapheresis produced roughly between roughly 0.85 and 9 billion PBMCs. Results and caveats for the whole study, not just this receptor: Compared with non-shared clonotypes, the clonotypes found in all four sorted-subset donors had higher generation probabilities. Even with the large sequencing depth, rarefaction of the sorted-subset datasets indicated that sequencing was incomplete. Sampling was restricted to blood, and TCR repertoires in tissue are likely to differ from TCR repertoires in blood. The genetic and exposure-history diversity represented was limited by the small number of donors. Sharing across a handful of donors was observed for about 5% of naive CD4, over 3% of naive CD8, about 2.3% of memory CD4, and roughly 0.4% of memory CD8 clonotypes. Naive subsets generally had larger estimated clonotype richness than memory subsets. Based on pairwise subsampling, the degree of clonotype sharing among donors was expected to be affected by sequencing depth.

Using the deep immunoSEQ assay, TCR CDR3 regions were amplified from genomic DNA by multiplex PCR. Extracted genomic DNA from each cell subset was spread evenly across all wells of several immunoSEQ 96-well plates, with each plate serving as a replicate. For sorted subsets, approximately 210 ng genomic DNA, equal to 30,000 or so T cell genomes, was loaded into each replicate PCR. Purified libraries were measured with a Qubit 3.0 fluorometer, size-checked on a Bioanalyzer 2100, and measured again with the KAPA Library Quantification kit. Every immunoSEQ 96-well plate was sequenced on a dedicated single-read 150-cycle Illumina NextSeq 550 flow cell. From the authors' description of their analysis: Because only junctional sequences without quality scores were contained in the immunoSEQ output, filtering matching that applied to full-length reads could not be performed. To assign V/J genes and CDR3, sequences were annotated against IMGT germline references using PyIR, a Python wrapper for IgBLAST v1.9. Reads were filtered out if the reads had weak V/J assignments (E-value above 1e-6), no CDR3, stop codons, out-of-frame junctions, or ambiguous translated residues. V3J clonotypes were defined by identical inferred V gene, J gene, and CDR3 amino acid sequence. The percentage overlap between two repertoires was calculated by dividing the number of shared unique clonotypes by the size of the smaller repertoire. Three approaches were used to assess repertoire richness: RTK rarefaction, the Chao1 estimator, and Recon v2.1 estimates of unobserved clonotypes. Generation probabilities were computed with OLGA for all TCRbeta clonotypes obtained by the gDNA method from several donors. In its TCRdb copy, this immuneACCESS table keeps in-frame sequences only and misses some clones. Where compared with another copy, unresolved V genes explain less than half of these, and the others have no known cause. From that table come the V and J calls and clone size; the DNA was used to work out D and trimming. The sample has about 1.5 million clones on record, 96% of them singletons. The top ten constitute 1.2% of the sample.

V loses 1 base, J loses 1 base, and the germline ends lie 6 bases apart. The germline V gene (reference sequence) sets CDR1 to SGHKS and CDR2 to YYEKEE. The CDR3 has 15 amino acids, counting the end cysteine and phenylalanine. Of the read, only the CDR3 DNA is kept; its 45 bases are in frame from base 1. The specimen sequenced was naive CD4+ T cells sorted from blood. The label giving this sample's cell subset or site can be read as: CD45RA+ positively selected. This receptor chain uses TRBV5-5 and TRBJ2-6; the D gene is unclear. This TCR was recovered from a man under 40 in good health. CDR3 sequence: CASSLIASGANVLTF. The nucleotide sequence reads TGTGCCAGCAGCTTGATCGCATCTGGGGCCAACGTCCTGACTTTC.